This entry concerns a single TCR beta chain. Its antigen is currently not known. The input lacks base qualities; no much larger clone sits a single base away. Within the sample, other DNA sequences also encode this same CDR3. Each collaborating institution followed its own protocols to collect whole blood in K2EDTA tubes. For TCRbeta analysis, collaborator samples were shipped as frozen whole blood, as isolated PBMCs, or as DNA extracted from either sample type. TCRbeta CDR3 regions were amplified from genomic DNA using the immunoSEQ Assay, a bias-controlled multiplex PCR. In the authors' own workflow: Nucleated cell counts per sample were estimated from amplification of reference gene primers within the assay. Sequence reads were collapsed and filtered to measure the absolute abundance of every unique TCRbeta CDR3 rearrangement. For each sample, productive Simpson clonality was calculated by taking the square root of Simpson's diversity index across productive rearrangements. Not all clones reach the TCRdb copy of this immuneACCESS table, which keeps in-frame sequences only. Checked studies attribute under half of the gap to unresolved V genes and leave the rest unexplained. The DNA gave D and trimming, while V, J and clone size come from that table. The table for this sample lists some 180,000 clones; under 90% of them were counted only once. The ten largest clonotypes hold roughly 2% of the sample.

These data originate in a study of blood T cell repertoires in COVID-19 (dated by TCRdb to the early 2020s). Background for the entire study: Collaborator samples came from the United States, Italy and Spain and covered acute and convalescent phases of COVID-19. A de-identified subject ID, COVID-19 status, age in years and sex were almost always included in the sample metadata. Where available, HLA class I and class II types were taken from metadata supplied by the sample provider and were not determined by assay-based typing. Samples were obtained from the ongoing ImmuneRACE study (first 160 participants) and from over 1,000 subjects provided by 6 global collaborators. Deeply sampled blood TCRbeta repertoires from subjects exposed to, actively infected with, or recovered from COVID-19 were included in the dataset. The repertoires were made available in a free public database intended to serve as a resource for research on the immune response to SARS-CoV-2. The material from the prospective study consisted of cDNA or gDNA derived from T cells, B-cell-depleted T cells, or PBMCs. What the authors observed across the whole study: The amount of clinical and demographic metadata varied by source and participant and was provided uncurated.

From the germline V gene, CDR1 is SGHRS and CDR2 is YFSETQ. CDR3 length: 14 amino acids, cysteine to phenylalanine. The retained sequence is limited to the CDR3, 42 bases, with the frame set at the first base. The V end gives up 4 bases and the J end 2 bases, leaving 5 bases in the junction not matched to a gene. The source of this sequence is a woman of 80 years or more with acute or convalescent COVID-19. Material: peripheral blood. This chain joins TRBV5-1 to TRBJ1-2; TRBD1 agrees with 7 junctional bases. Here the CDR3 is given as CASSLEGQNYGYTF. DNA sequence: TGCGCCAGCAGCCTGGAGGGACAGAACTATGGCTACACCTTC.